This TCR beta chain was sequenced during a study of cytomegalovirus exposure and HLA in healthy donors. Sequencing was performed with immunoSEQ multiplex PCR; in TCRdb, only in-frame clones are kept and a portion is missing. Of about 63,000 clones listed, about 89% were seen once; the top ten hold 1.2%. The germline V gene has CDR1 MNHEY and CDR2 SMNVEV (reference sequence). V lost 5 bases to trimming and J lost 2 bases; unmatched junction nucleotides: 7. This CDR3 has 15 amino acids. V usage is TRBV27 and J usage is TRBJ1-2, with 8 bases that match TRBD1. Material: PBMCs. This receptor was obtained from a young woman in good health and CMV-seronegative. The CDR3 DNA is TGTGCCAGCAGTCTAAGGACAGGGAGGAACTATGGCTACACCTTC. Protein sequence: CASSLRTGRNYGYTF.